Presented here are 14 T cell receptor beta chains from one specimen sequenced in a study of cytomegalovirus exposure and HLA in healthy donors. The primer mix had 60 Vbeta and 13 Jbeta primers. Sequencing was performed with immunoSEQ multiplex PCR; in TCRdb, only in-frame clones are kept and a portion is missing. The sample holds roughly 100,000 clones, around three quarters seen once. Material: PBMCs. The receptors were gathered from a woman aged 45-60 years in good health and CMV-seropositive.

The chain joins TRBV4-1 to TRBJ2-3; tentative D call: TRBD2 (5 bases). Trimming cost V 4 bases and J 0 bases, with 14 bases left between them. The germline V gene encodes CDR1 MGHRA and CDR2 YSYEKL. The CDR3 loop spans 16 amino acids. This chain's CDR3 is CASSLREGTSTDTQYF. In DNA form, the CDR3 reads TGCGCCAGCAGCCTAAGAGAGGGAACTAGCACAGATACGCAGTATTTT.

The chain employs TRBV6-1 and TRBJ1-5, with D possibly being TRBD1 (5 bases). CDR1 is MNHNS, CDR2 SASEGT, per germline. The CDR3 runs 13 residues. Trimming cost V 3 bases and J 3 bases, with 6 bases left between them. The CDR3 region is CASSDRDNQPQHF. CDR3 DNA sequence: TGTGCCAGCAGTGACAGGGACAATCAGCCCCAGCATTTT.

The chain employs TRBV4-2 and TRBJ2-3; 11 bases are shared with TRBD1. Trimming cost V 0 bases and J 2 bases; bases outside gene matches: 4. This CDR3 has 17 residues. Germline-derived CDR1 and CDR2 are LGHNA and YNFKEQ. The CDR3 loop is CASSQDRDRGVTDTQYF. CDR3 nucleotides: TGTGCCAGCAGCCAAGATAGGGACAGGGGGGTCACAGATACGCAGTATTTT.

The chain couples TRBV4-2 to TRBJ2-3; TRBD1 matches 11 bases. The CDR3 spans 19 residues. With 0 bases clipped from V and 2 bases from J, the junction kept 10 bases outside the gene matches. The germline CDR1 and CDR2 sequences are LGHNA and YNFKEQ. CDR3: CASSQDALGTGGYTDTQYF. DNA for the CDR3: TGTGCCAGCAGCCAAGATGCCCTCGGGACAGGGGGATACACAGATACGCAGTATTTT.

This chain connects TRBV4-1 to TRBJ2-1; D possibly corresponds to TRBD2 (7 bases). V lost 5 bases and J 8 bases, leaving 16 bases between the germline ends. Germline CDR1 is MGHRA and CDR2 is YSYEKL. There are 14 residues in the CDR3. The CDR3 reads CASSWGGARDEQFF. The CDR3 coding sequence is TGCGCCAGCAGCTGGGGGGGGGCCAGGGATGAGCAGTTCTTC.

This chain connects TRBV28 to TRBJ1-6, with unresolved D. V was trimmed by 5 bases and J by 7 bases, leaving 12 bases between them. The CDR3 is 14 amino acids. Per the germline V gene, CDR1 is MDHEN and CDR2 is SYDVKM. The CDR3 protein is CASSLYNNNSPLHF. In nucleotides, the CDR3 is TGTGCCAGCAGTCTATATAACAACAATTCACCCCTCCACTTT. Full variable domain (remainder filled in from reference TRBV28 and TRBJ1-6): DVKVTQSSRYLVKRTGEKVFLECVQDMDHENMFWYRQDPGLGLRLIYFSYDVKMKEKGDIPEGYSVSREKKERFSLILESASTNQTSMYLCASSLYNNNSPLHFGNGTRLTVT.

The rearrangement links TRBV15 to TRBJ2-7; D is possibly TRBD2 (5 bases). CDR1 is LNHNV and CDR2 is YYDKDF in the germline V gene (reference sequence). The CDR3 length is 13 residues. The V end lost 8 bases, the J end lost 1 base, and 12 bases lay between the germline ends. CDR3 in amino acids: CATRDGGSYEQYF. CDR3 nucleotides: TGTGCCACCCGGGATGGCGGGTCCTACGAGCAGTACTTC.

The chain is built from TRBV11-2 and TRBJ2-3; D may be TRBD2 (6 bases). Between the trimmed V and J ends, which lost 5 bases and 0 bases, there was a span of 9 bases. The V gene's germline CDR1 is SGHAT and CDR2 FQNNGV. This CDR3 comprises 14 residues. CDR3 coding DNA: TGTGCCAGCAGCCTTGGACTAAGCACAGATACGCAGTATTTT. Its translation: CASSLGLSTDTQYF.

The chain carries TRBV2 and TRBJ2-4; 9 positions agree with TRBD2. The germline V gene encodes CDR1 SNHLY and CDR2 FYNNEI. The CDR3 has 15 residues. J lost 7 bases, V lost 7 bases, and 11 bases had no gene match. The CDR3 sequence: CASKPLAGGFNIQYF. CDR3 DNA: TGTGCCAGCAAGCCCCTGGCGGGAGGGTTCAACATTCAGTACTTC.

The V gene is TRBV6-5, the J gene TRBJ2-1; no firm D call. Germline V CDR1 and CDR2: MNHEY, SVGAGI. Trimming left V 2 bases short and J 0 bases short, with 11 bases between. The CDR3 runs to 16 residues. DNA for the CDR3: TGTGCCAGCAGTTACCTTAGACAAAGCTCCTACAATGAGCAGTTCTTC. Encoded protein: CASSYLRQSSYNEQFF.

The chain recombines TRBV18 with TRBJ2-7, with a weak D call TRBD1 (6 bases). V was shortened by 3 bases and J by 5 bases, with 11 bases between the two germline ends. CDR3 length: 13 amino acids. The germline CDR1 and CDR2 sequences are KGHSH and LQKENI. In nucleotides, the CDR3 is TGTGCCAGCTCACCCAGGGGTTCCCACGAGCAGTACTTC. Its protein product is CASSPRGSHEQYF.

This sequence joins TRBV11-3 and TRBJ2-2; 7 bases agree with TRBD1. Germline V gene lookup returns CDR1 SGHNT and CDR2 YENEEA. J was trimmed by 7 bases and V by 8 bases; bases with no gene match: 7. The CDR3 extends over 13 amino acids. CDR3 bases: TGTGCCAGCGGGAAGGGGGCCGGCGGGGAGCTGTTTTTT. The encoded protein is CASGKGAGGELFF. Together with reference TRBV11-3 and TRBJ2-2, the CDR3 gives the full variable domain: EAGVVQSPRYKIIEKKQPVAFWCNPISGHNTLYWYLQNLGQGPELLIRYENEEAVDDSQLPKDRFSAERLKGVDSTLKIQPAELGDSAVYLCASGKGAGGELFFGEGSRLTVL.

J is TRBJ1-2 and V is TRBV9, with TRBD1 matching over 10 bases. Per germline, CDR1 SGDLS and CDR2 YYNGEE. Trimming cost V 4 bases and J 2 bases; bases outside gene matches: 2. The CDR3 consists of 14 residues. CDR3 in amino acids: CASSRTGGNYGYTF. In nucleotides, the CDR3 is TGTGCCAGCAGCAGGACAGGGGGGAACTATGGCTACACCTTC.

J is TRBJ1-2 and V is TRBV28; D not resolved. CDR3 length: 11 residues. Germline V lookup: CDR1 MDHEN, CDR2 SYDVKM. Trimming took 5 bases from V and 8 from J, leaving 9 bases between them. The CDR3 bases are TGTGCCAGCAGTCCAAATCGGGGCTACACCTTC. Translated, it gives CASSPNRGYTF.